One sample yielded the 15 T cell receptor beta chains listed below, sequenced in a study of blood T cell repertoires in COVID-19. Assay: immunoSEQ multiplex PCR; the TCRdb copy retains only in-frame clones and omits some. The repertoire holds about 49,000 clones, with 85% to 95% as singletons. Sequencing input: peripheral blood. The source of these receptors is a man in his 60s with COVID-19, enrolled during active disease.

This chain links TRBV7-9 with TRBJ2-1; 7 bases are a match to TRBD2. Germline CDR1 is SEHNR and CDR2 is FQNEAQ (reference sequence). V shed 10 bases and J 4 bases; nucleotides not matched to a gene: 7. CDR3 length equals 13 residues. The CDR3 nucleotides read TGTGCCACCTCAGCGGGAAGATACAATGAGCAGTTCTTC. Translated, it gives CATSAGRYNEQFF.

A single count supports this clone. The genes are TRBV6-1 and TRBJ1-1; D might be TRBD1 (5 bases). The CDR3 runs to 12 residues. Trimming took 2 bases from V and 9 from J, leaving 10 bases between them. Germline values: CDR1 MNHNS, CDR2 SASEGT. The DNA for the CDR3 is TGTGCCAGCAGTGAACGGGCAGGGAAAGCTTTCTTT. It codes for CASSERAGKAFF.

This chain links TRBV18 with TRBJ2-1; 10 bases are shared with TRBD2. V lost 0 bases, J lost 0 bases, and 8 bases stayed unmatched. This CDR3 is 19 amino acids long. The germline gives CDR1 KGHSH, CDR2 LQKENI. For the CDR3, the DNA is TGTGCCAGCTCACCACCAGAAGGAAGCGGGAGGGCCTCCTACAATGAGCAGTTCTTC. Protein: CASSPPEGSGRASYNEQFF.

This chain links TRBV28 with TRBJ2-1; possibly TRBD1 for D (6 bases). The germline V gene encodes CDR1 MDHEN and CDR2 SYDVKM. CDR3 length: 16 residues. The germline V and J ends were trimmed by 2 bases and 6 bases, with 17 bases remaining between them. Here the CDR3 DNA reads TGTGCCAGCAGTTTACGGTCTGGACCGACAGGCAATGAGCAGTTCTTC. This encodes CASSLRSGPTGNEQFF.

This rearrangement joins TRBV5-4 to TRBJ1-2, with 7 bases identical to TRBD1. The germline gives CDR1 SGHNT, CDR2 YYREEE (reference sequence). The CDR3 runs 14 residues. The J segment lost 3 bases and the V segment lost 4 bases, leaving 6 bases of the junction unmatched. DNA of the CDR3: TGTGCCAGCAGCCCCGGACAGGATCACTATGGCTACACCTTC. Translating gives CASSPGQDHYGYTF.

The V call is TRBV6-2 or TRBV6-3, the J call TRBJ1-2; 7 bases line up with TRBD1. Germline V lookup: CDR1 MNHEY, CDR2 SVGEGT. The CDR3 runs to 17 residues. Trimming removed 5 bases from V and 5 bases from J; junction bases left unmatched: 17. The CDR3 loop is CASSQTRSYRGDYGYTF. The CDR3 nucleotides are TGTGCCAGCAGTCAGACGCGCTCATACAGGGGCGATTATGGCTACACCTTC.

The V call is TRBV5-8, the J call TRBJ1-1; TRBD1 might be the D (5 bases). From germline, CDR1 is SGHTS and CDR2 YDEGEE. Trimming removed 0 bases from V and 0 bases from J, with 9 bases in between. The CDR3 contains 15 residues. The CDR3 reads CASSLGGRVNTEAFF. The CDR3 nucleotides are TGTGCCAGCAGCTTGGGGGGCCGGGTGAACACTGAAGCTTTCTTT.

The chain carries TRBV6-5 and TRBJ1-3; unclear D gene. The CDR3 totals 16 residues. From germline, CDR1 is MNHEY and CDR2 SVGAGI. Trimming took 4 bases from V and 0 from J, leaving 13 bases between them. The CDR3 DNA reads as TGTGCCAGCAGTTCCTCCCACCGGGGCTCTGGAAACACCATATATTTT. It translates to CASSSSHRGSGNTIYF.

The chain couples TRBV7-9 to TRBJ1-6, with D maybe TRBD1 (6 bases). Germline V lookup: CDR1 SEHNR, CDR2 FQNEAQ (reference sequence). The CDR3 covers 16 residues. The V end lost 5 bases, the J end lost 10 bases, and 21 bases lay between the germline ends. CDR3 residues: CASSRPRGRGGSPLHF. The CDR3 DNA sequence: TGTGCCAGCAGCCGTCCCAGGGGAAGGGGGGGCTCACCCCTCCACTTT.

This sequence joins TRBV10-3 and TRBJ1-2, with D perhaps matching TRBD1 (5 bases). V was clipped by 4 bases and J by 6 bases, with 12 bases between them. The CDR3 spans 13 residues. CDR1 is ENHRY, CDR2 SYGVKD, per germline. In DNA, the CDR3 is TGTGCCATCAGTGGGCGGGGCTTGGATGGCTACACCTTC. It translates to CAISGRGLDGYTF.

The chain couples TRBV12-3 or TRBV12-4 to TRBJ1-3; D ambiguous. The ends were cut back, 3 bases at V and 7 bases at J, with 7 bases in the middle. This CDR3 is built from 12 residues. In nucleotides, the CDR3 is TGTGCCAGCAGTTTTTACACGAACACCATATATTTT. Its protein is CASSFYTNTIYF.

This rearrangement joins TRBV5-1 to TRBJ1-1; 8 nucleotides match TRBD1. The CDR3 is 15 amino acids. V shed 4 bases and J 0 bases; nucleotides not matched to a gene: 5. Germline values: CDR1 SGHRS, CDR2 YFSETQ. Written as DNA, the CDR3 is TGCGCCAGCAGCATCGGACAGGGAATGAACACTGAAGCTTTCTTT. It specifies CASSIGQGMNTEAFF.

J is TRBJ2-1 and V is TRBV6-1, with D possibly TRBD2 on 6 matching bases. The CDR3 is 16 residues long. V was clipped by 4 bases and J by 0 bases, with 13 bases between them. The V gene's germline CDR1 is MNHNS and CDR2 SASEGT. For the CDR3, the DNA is TGTGCCAGCAGTGGAAGGGACTTAAGCTCCTACAATGAGCAGTTCTTC. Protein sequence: CASSGRDLSSYNEQFF.

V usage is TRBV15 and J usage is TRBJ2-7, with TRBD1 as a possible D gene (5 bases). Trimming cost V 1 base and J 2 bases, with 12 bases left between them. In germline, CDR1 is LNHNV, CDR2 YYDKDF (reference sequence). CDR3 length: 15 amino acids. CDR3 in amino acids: CATSRVVQGTYEQYF. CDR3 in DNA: TGTGCCACCAGCAGAGTAGTGCAGGGAACCTACGAGCAGTACTTC.

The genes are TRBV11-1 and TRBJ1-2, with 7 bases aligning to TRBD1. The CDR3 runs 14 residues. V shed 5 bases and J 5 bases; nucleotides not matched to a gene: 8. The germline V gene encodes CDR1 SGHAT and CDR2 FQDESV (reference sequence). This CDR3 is CASSHGTDKYGYTF. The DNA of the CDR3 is TGTGCCAGCAGCCATGGGACAGACAAATATGGCTACACCTTC.